One sample yielded the 21 T cell receptor beta chains listed below, sequenced in a study of shared clonotypes between healthy human individuals. This table comes from immunoSEQ multiplex PCR, and its TCRdb copy is limited to in-frame clones, with some not included. The sample has about half a million clones, around 73% seen once; the top ten hold around 12%. Input material: PBMCs. The origin of the receptors is a woman between 40 and 50 years old in good health. Some clones in this sample may be carry-over from other donors' samples.

In the case of this clone: The sample carries other DNA sequences with the same CDR3. This rearrangement joins TRBV18 to TRBJ2-7, with 9 bases aligning to TRBD2. The CDR3 spans 14 residues. The trim removed 0 bases at V and 4 bases at J, leaving 1 base unmatched. CDR1 and CDR2 from the germline V gene are KGHSH and LQKENI. CDR3: CASSPPSGSYEQYF. For the CDR3, the DNA is TGTGCCAGCTCACCACCTAGCGGGAGTTACGAGCAGTACTTC.

The chain uses TRBV13 and TRBJ2-2; weak D call: TRBD2 (6 bases). Trimming removed 4 bases at V and 0 bases at J, with 15 bases between. Germline V gene sequence: CDR1 PRHDT, CDR2 FYEKMQ (reference sequence). The CDR3 sequence is 17 residues long. CDR3 bases: TGTGCCAGCAGCTCATATGGGGGGTTCGCGAACACCGGGGAGCTGTTTTTT. Its protein is CASSSYGGFANTGELFF.

This clone has only a few counts. The chain is built from TRBV7-2 and TRBJ1-3; 7 positions agree with TRBD1. V dropped 5 bases and J dropped 0; count of bases not matched to a gene: 4. This CDR3 has 15 residues. Germline V CDR1 and CDR2: SGHTA, FQGNSA. The CDR3 nucleotides read TGTGCCAGCAGCCCGCAGGGGGGCTCTGGAAACACCATATATTTT. The encoded protein is CASSPQGGSGNTIYF.

The CDR3 reads CASSLEAGSPYGYTF. DNA for the CDR3: TGTGCCAGCAGCTTAGAGGCAGGGTCTCCTTATGGCTACACCTTC. The chain combines TRBV7-3 with TRBJ1-2; a weak D match, TRBD1 (5 bases). Germline V CDR1 and CDR2: SGHTA, FQGTGA. V dropped 2 bases and J dropped 5 bases, with 15 bases sitting between them. The CDR3 is 15 amino acids. Full variable domain (missing parts from reference TRBV7-3 and TRBJ1-2): GAGVSQTPSNKVTEKGKYVELRCDPISGHTALYWYRQSLGQGPEFLIYFQGTGAADDSGLPNDRFFAVRPEGSVSTLKIQRTERGDSAVYLCASSLEAGSPYGYTFGSGTRLTVV.

The genes are TRBV5-1 and TRBJ2-7, with D maybe TRBD2 (5 bases). This CDR3 is 15 amino acids long. Per germline, CDR1 SGHRS and CDR2 YFSETQ. Trimming removed 4 bases from V and 2 bases from J, with 16 bases in between. In DNA form, the CDR3 reads TGCGCCAGCAGCAGGGCCGGGAACAAGGCCTACGAGCAGTACTTC. It yields the protein CASSRAGNKAYEQYF.

The chain carries TRBV4-1 and TRBJ2-1, with 11 bases matching TRBD2. V trimming: 0 bases; J trimming: 4 bases; junction bases outside the gene matches: 5. This CDR3 has 17 amino acids. Looked up from germline, CDR1 is MGHRA and CDR2 is YSYEKL. This CDR3 reads CASSQDRGLAAYNEQFF. Written as DNA, the CDR3 is TGCGCCAGCAGCCAAGATAGGGGACTAGCGGCTTACAATGAGCAGTTCTTC.

V usage is TRBV28 and J usage is TRBJ2-7, with 7 bases that match TRBD2. The germline V gene has CDR1 MDHEN and CDR2 SYDVKM. V was pared by 7 bases and J by 4 bases, with 4 bases of the junction left unmatched. CDR3 length: 12 amino acids. Here the CDR3 reads CASMGEGYEQYF. The CDR3 region has the DNA TGTGCCAGCATGGGGGAGGGGTACGAGCAGTACTTC.

The chain employs TRBV28 and TRBJ2-5; 14 bases fit TRBD2. CDR1 is MDHEN, CDR2 SYDVKM, per germline. This CDR3 is 16 amino acids long. Losses at the gene ends were 5 bases for V and 5 bases for J; bases not matched to a gene: 7. The CDR3 sequence: CASSQGTSGSLETQYF. Written as DNA, the CDR3 is TGTGCCAGCAGTCAAGGGACTAGCGGGAGTCTGGAGACCCAGTACTTC.

The V call is TRBV5-4, the J call TRBJ2-1; 15 nucleotides agree with TRBD2. The CDR3 has 15 amino acids. The ends lost 3 bases at V and 8 bases at J; junction bases unmatched: 3. Germline V gene sequence: CDR1 SGHNT, CDR2 YYREEE (reference sequence). The CDR3, as DNA: TGTGCCAGCAGCTCGCGGACTAGCGGGAGGGATGAGCAGTTCTTC. This gives the protein CASSSRTSGRDEQFF.

This clone showed up just a few times. This chain joins TRBV28 and TRBJ2-2; TRBD2 agrees at 11 bases. The trim removed 8 bases at V and 1 base at J, leaving 3 bases unmatched. CDR1 and CDR2 from the germline V gene are MDHEN and SYDVKM. The CDR3 length is 15 residues. CDR3 in amino acids: CASGLAGGNTGELFF. DNA for the CDR3: TGTGCCAGCGGGCTAGCGGGAGGGAACACCGGGGAGCTGTTTTTT.

V usage is TRBV28 and J usage is TRBJ2-1; 7 nucleotides match TRBD1. V shed 6 bases and J 7 bases; nucleotides not matched to a gene: 9. The V gene's germline CDR1 is MDHEN and CDR2 SYDVKM. The CDR3 totals 14 residues. The DNA of the CDR3 is TGTGCCAGCAGCCTAGGACAGGTCGGTAATGAGCAGTTCTTC. Its protein product is CASSLGQVGNEQFF.

V usage is TRBV9 and J usage is TRBJ2-1; 13 bases line up with TRBD2. The CDR3 is made up of 18 amino acids. V shed 0 bases, J shed 10 bases, and the junction held 13 bases outside the gene matches. Germline V gene lookup returns CDR1 SGDLS and CDR2 YYNGEE. This CDR3 is CASSVAWGRTSGSREQFF. The CDR3 nucleotides are TGTGCCAGCAGCGTAGCCTGGGGGAGGACTAGCGGGAGTAGGGAGCAGTTCTTC.

This chain joins TRBV19 and TRBJ2-3; 13 bases line up with TRBD2. The CDR3 has 15 amino acids. Germline CDR1 is LNHDA and CDR2 is SQIVND (reference sequence). V dropped 4 bases and J dropped 3; count of bases not matched to a gene: 1. Written as DNA, the CDR3 is TGTGCCAGTAGTAGGGGACTAGCGGGAACAGATACGCAGTATTTT. This sequence encodes CASSRGLAGTDTQYF.

The chain recombines TRBV7-9 with TRBJ2-5; D unresolved. CDR1 and CDR2 from the germline V gene are SEHNR and FQNEAQ (reference sequence). The V and J ends lost 1 base and 2 bases respectively, with 11 bases between them. The CDR3 loop spans 15 amino acids. The CDR3 region is CASSLGQRLQETQYF. CDR3 nucleotides: TGTGCCAGCAGCTTAGGTCAGCGATTACAAGAGACCCAGTACTTC. The full variable domain, with the rest looked up from reference TRBV7-9 and TRBJ2-5, is DTGVSQNPRHKITKRGQNVTFRCDPISEHNRLYWYRQTLGQGPEFLTYFQNEAQLEKSRLLSDRFSAERPKGSFSTLEIQRTEQGDSAMYLCASSLGQRLQETQYFGPGTRLLVL.

This chain connects TRBV21-1 to TRBJ1-1. TRBV21-1 is reported as a pseudogene. CDR3 size: 12 residues. This CDR3 is CAGTGEGTEAFF. CDR3 sequence (DNA): TGTGCCGGTACAGGGGAGGGCACTGAAGCTTTCTTT.

This chain links TRBV30 with TRBJ2-1; 7 positions agree with TRBD1. V lost 0 bases, J lost 1 base, and 6 bases stayed unmatched. In germline, CDR1 is GTSNPN, CDR2 SVGIG (reference sequence). CDR3 length: 16 residues. The CDR3 region is CAWSVRTGQSYNEQFF. The CDR3 nucleotides are TGTGCCTGGAGTGTACGGACAGGACAGTCCTACAATGAGCAGTTCTTC.

This chain connects TRBV11-2 to TRBJ1-5; D gene uncertain. This CDR3 contains 13 residues. V was clipped by 1 base and J by 5 bases, with 6 bases between them. Per germline, CDR1 SGHAT and CDR2 FQNNGV. In DNA form, the CDR3 reads TGTGCCAGCAGCTTAGCATCGGATCAGCCCCAGCATTTT. Amino acids: CASSLASDQPQHF.

This clone was seen a single time. The rearrangement uses TRBV18 and TRBJ2-3; either TRBD1 or TRBD2 may supply D (6 bases each). V was cut by 3 bases and J by 0 bases, with 13 bases left in between. This CDR3 contains 16 residues. The germline gives CDR1 KGHSH, CDR2 LQKENI. CDR3 sequence: CASSPPGAISTDTQYF. CDR3 bases: TGTGCCAGCTCACCCCCGGGGGCCATTAGCACAGATACGCAGTATTTT.

V gene TRBV6-1 combines with J gene TRBJ1-4; 8 bases line up with TRBD1. This CDR3 contains 15 residues. The V segment lost 5 bases and the J segment 3 bases; nucleotides outside the gene matches: 5. The germline gives CDR1 MNHNS, CDR2 SASEGT. The CDR3 DNA reads as TGTGCCAGCAGTATCGACAGGGGTCCTAATGAAAAACTGTTTTTT. Translation gives CASSIDRGPNEKLFF.

This rearrangement joins TRBV19 to TRBJ2-7, with 9 bases that match TRBD1. V shed 4 bases, J shed 5 bases, and the junction held 12 bases outside the gene matches. The germline gives CDR1 LNHDA, CDR2 SQIVND (reference sequence). The CDR3 sequence is 16 residues long. CDR3 sequence: CASSTYPGQGRNEQYF. The CDR3, as DNA: TGTGCCAGTAGTACCTACCCGGGACAGGGAAGGAACGAGCAGTACTTC.

This chain joins TRBV4-2 and TRBJ2-4; 14 bases map to TRBD2. Per germline, CDR1 LGHNA and CDR2 YNFKEQ. V trimming: 1 base; J trimming: 1 base; junction bases outside the gene matches: 12. This CDR3 region has 21 residues. CDR3 sequence reads: CASSQGVGLAGVKVAKNIQYF. The DNA of the CDR3 is TGTGCCAGCAGCCAAGGCGTGGGACTAGCGGGAGTAAAAGTCGCCAAAAACATTCAGTACTTC.